Below are 22 T cell receptor beta chains sequenced from a single sample in a study of neurological immune-mediated disorders. Via MiXCR, TCRdb re-called the 5' RACE reads, giving one row per CDR3 protein. The sample lists 11,000 to 15,000 distinct CDR3 sequences, around 9.3% seen once, with around 23% in the top ten. The specimen sequenced was PBMCs. The receptors derive from a woman aged 35 to 49 in good health.

The sample holds many counts of this clonotype. The chain has TRBV9 and TRBJ2-7; D is uncertain. Germline V gives CDR1 SGDLS, CDR2 YYNGEE. The CDR3 has 13 residues. Trimming took off 4 bases at V and 1 base at J, with 9 bases between the two ends. The CDR3 loop is CASSHDGSYEQYF. The CDR3 DNA reads as TGTGCCAGCAGCCACGACGGATCCTACGAGCAGTACTTC. The whole variable domain, remainder taken from reference TRBV9 and TRBJ2-7, is DSGVTQTPKHLITATGQRVTLRCSPRSGDLSVYWYQQSLDQGLQFLIQYYNGEERAKGNILERFSAQQFPDLHSELNLSSLELGDSALYFCASSHDGSYEQYFGPGTRLTVT.

This clonotype was counted at least ten times. The V gene is TRBV6-5, the J gene TRBJ2-2; D unresolved. Trimming left V 0 bases short and J 11 bases short, with 10 bases between. Germline CDR1 is MNHEY and CDR2 is SVGAGI. The CDR3 contains 13 residues. This CDR3 is CASSYSSGHELFF. The CDR3 bases are TGTGCCAGCAGTTACTCCTCCGGGCACGAGCTGTTTTTT.

This clonotype was observed at least ten times. The chain links TRBV5-1 to TRBJ1-1; D gene unclear. V was trimmed by 0 bases and J by 0 bases, leaving 3 bases between them. Germline assignment: CDR1 SGHRS and CDR2 YFSETQ. This CDR3 contains 13 residues. In nucleotides, the CDR3 is TGCGCCAGCAGCTTGGAGGTGAACACTGAAGCTTTCTTT. The encoded protein is CASSLEVNTEAFF.

This clonotype showed up many times. The chain employs TRBV9 and TRBJ2-1, with 7 nucleotides matching TRBD2. CDR1 SGDLS and CDR2 YYNGEE come from the germline V gene. The CDR3 length is 15 residues. The J segment lost 3 bases and the V segment lost 0 bases, leaving 3 bases of the junction unmatched. The CDR3 DNA reads TGTGCCAGCAGCGTAGGGGGGGGATTCTACAATGAGCAGTTCTTC. It yields the protein CASSVGGGFYNEQFF. Looking up the rest from reference TRBV9 and TRBJ2-1 gives the full variable domain: DSGVTQTPKHLITATGQRVTLRCSPRSGDLSVYWYQQSLDQGLQFLIQYYNGEERAKGNILERFSAQQFPDLHSELNLSSLELGDSALYFCASSVGGGFYNEQFFGPGTRLTVL.

This clonotype was counted many times. The rearrangement links TRBV3-1 to TRBJ2-2, with 7 bases matching TRBD2. V dropped 0 bases and J dropped 6; count of bases not matched to a gene: 13. Germline CDR1 LGHDT, CDR2 YNNKEL (reference sequence). The CDR3 length is 18 residues. CDR3 sequence: CASSQEGLATGGPGELFF. The CDR3 bases are TGTGCCAGCAGCCAAGAGGGATTAGCTACGGGAGGCCCCGGGGAGCTGTTTTTT. Supplemented by reference TRBV3-1 and TRBJ2-2, the full variable domain reads DTAVSQTPKYLVTQMGNDKSIKCEQNLGHDTMYWYKQDSKKFLKIMFSYNNKELIINETVPNRFSPKSPDKAHLNLHINSLELGDSAVYFCASSQEGLATGGPGELFFGEGSRLTVL.

This clonotype was counted ten times or more. The gene calls are TRBV24-1 and TRBJ2-1; 11 bases fit TRBD2. CDR1 is KGHDR, CDR2 SFDVKD, per germline. Trimming removed 3 bases from V and 10 bases from J; junction bases left unmatched: 10. This CDR3 comprises 16 residues. DNA for the CDR3: TGTGCCACCAGTGATCCTGCTAGCGGGAGGCGGTCCGAGCAGTTCTTC. This codes for CATSDPASGRRSEQFF.

This clonotype ranks as medium-sized (0.01 to 0.1%). The rearrangement joins TRBV2 to TRBJ1-5; D possibly corresponds to TRBD1 (6 bases). The germline V gene has CDR1 SNHLY and CDR2 FYNNEI. There are 15 residues in the CDR3. The V end was cut by 2 bases, the J end by 10 bases, with 18 bases between. The CDR3 coding sequence is TGTGCCAGCAGTGAAACGTTTGTGGGGGCTGGTCCCCAGCATTTT. This gives the protein CASSETFVGAGPQHF.

This clonotype was observed at least ten times. The chain is built from TRBV5-1 and TRBJ2-7; D unresolved. The germline V gene has CDR1 SGHRS and CDR2 YFSETQ. The V end was cut by 4 bases, the J end by 5 bases, with 7 bases between. This CDR3 has 11 amino acids. For the CDR3, the DNA is TGCGCCAGCAGCACTCTTCACGAGCAGTACTTC. This codes for CASSTLHEQYF.

The genes are TRBV28 and TRBJ1-5, with D tentatively TRBD1 (5 bases). Trimming shortened V by 2 bases and J by 7 bases, and 12 bases separated the two germline ends. CDR1 is MDHEN, CDR2 SYDVKM, per germline. The CDR3 has 14 amino acids. The DNA of the CDR3 is TGTGCCAGCAGTTTACGGGGAACAGGACAGCCCCAGCATTTT. Its translation is CASSLRGTGQPQHF.

This clonotype was found many times. This chain joins TRBV5-1 and TRBJ2-7; 9 bases fit TRBD1. The CDR3 extends over 14 amino acids. Germline loops: CDR1 SGHRS, CDR2 YFSETQ. V lost 3 bases and J lost 3; bases outside the gene matches: 4. CDR3 sequence reads: CASSYRDRVYEQYF. CDR3 in DNA: TGCGCCAGCAGCTACCGGGACAGGGTCTACGAGCAGTACTTC. Full variable domain (rest looked up from reference TRBV5-1 and TRBJ2-7): KAGVTQTPRYLIKTRGQQVTLSCSPISGHRSVSWYQQTPGQGLQFLFEYFSETQRNKGNFPGRFSGRQFSNSRSEMNVSTLELGDSALYLCASSYRDRVYEQYFGPGTRLTVT.

This clonotype was detected many times. The chain carries TRBV7-9 and TRBJ2-7; the D is unclear. This CDR3 has 14 amino acids. The germline V and J ends were trimmed by 2 bases and 5 bases, with 13 bases remaining between them. CDR1 and CDR2 (germline): SEHNR, FQNEAQ (reference sequence). This CDR3 is CASSLRARSDEQYF. The CDR3 region has the DNA TGTGCCAGCAGCTTACGGGCAAGGAGCGACGAGCAGTACTTC.

This clonotype appeared many times. The chain couples TRBV5-5 to TRBJ2-7, with D maybe TRBD2 (5 bases). V was cut by 0 bases and J by 3 bases, with 10 bases left in between. CDR1 SGHKS and CDR2 YYEKEE come from the germline V gene (reference sequence). The CDR3 covers 14 residues. Here the CDR3 DNA reads TGTGCCAGCAGCTTGGTCGTGAGGGTCTACGAGCAGTACTTC. It is translated as CASSLVVRVYEQYF. The whole variable domain, remainder taken from reference TRBV5-5 and TRBJ2-7, is DAGVTQSPTHLIKTRGQQVTLRCSPISGHKSVSWYQQVLGQGPQFIFQYYEKEERGRGNFPDRFSARQFPNYSSELNVNALLLGDSALYLCASSLVVRVYEQYFGPGTRLTVT.

This clonotype has only one observation. V usage is TRBV5-4 and J usage is TRBJ1-1; 7 positions match TRBD1. V gave up 2 bases and J gave up 0 bases; unmatched junction bases: 4. Germline assignment: CDR1 SGHNT and CDR2 YYREEE (reference sequence). CDR3 size: 15 residues. As DNA, the CDR3 is TGTGCCAGCAGCTTAAGGGACAGACTGAACACTGAAGCTTTCTTT. The encoded protein is CASSLRDRLNTEAFF.

In this sample, this clonotype is medium-sized. V gene TRBV20-1 combines with J gene TRBJ2-7; 7 nucleotides agree with TRBD2. Trimming cost V 0 bases and J 5 bases; bases outside gene matches: 10. In germline, CDR1 is DFQATT, CDR2 SNEGSKA (reference sequence). CDR3 length equals 15 residues. The CDR3: CSARERAGWNNEQYF. The CDR3 nucleotides read TGCAGTGCTAGAGAGAGAGCGGGATGGAACAACGAGCAGTACTTC.

This clonotype has ten or more counts. This chain links TRBV7-9 with TRBJ1-5; unclear D gene. Germline V CDR1 and CDR2: SEHNR, FQNEAQ (reference sequence). This CDR3 has 15 residues. V was clipped by 3 bases and J by 0 bases, with 9 bases between them. The CDR3 region has the DNA TGTGCCAGCAGCTTTTTAATAGATAGCAATCAGCCCCAGCATTTT. Translating it yields CASSFLIDSNQPQHF.

This clonotype was seen at least ten times. The rearrangement joins TRBV5-1 to TRBJ2-3; 8 nucleotides match TRBD1. CDR3 length: 15 residues. Per germline, CDR1 SGHRS and CDR2 YFSETQ. The V and J ends lost 3 bases and 2 bases, in that order; junction bases with no gene match: 5. The DNA for the CDR3 is TGCGCCAGCAGCTGGACAGGGACCGTCACAGATACGCAGTATTTT. Its protein is CASSWTGTVTDTQYF.

The table lists this clonotype with many counts. CDR3 bases: TGCAGCGTTAGGCGGGACACAGATACGCAGTATTTT. Amino acids: CSVRRDTDTQYF. The rearrangement joins TRBV29-1 to TRBJ2-3; D is perhaps TRBD2 (6 bases). The V and J ends lost 5 bases and 2 bases respectively, with 8 bases between them. CDR1 and CDR2 from the germline V gene are SQVTM and ANQGSEA. This CDR3 has 12 residues.

The rearrangement joins TRBV7-9 to TRBJ1-4, with D uncertain. The V and J ends lost 1 base and 6 bases respectively, with 0 bases between them. Per the germline V gene, CDR1 is SEHNR and CDR2 is FQNEAQ (reference sequence). The CDR3 runs 11 residues. The DNA for the CDR3 is TGTGCCAGCAGCTTAGATGAAAAACTGTTTTTT. Translation gives CASSLDEKLFF.

This clonotype was counted ten times or more. V and J are TRBV29-1 and TRBJ1-1; D remains ambiguous. From germline, CDR1 is SQVTM and CDR2 ANQGSEA. Deletions cut 7 bases from V and 0 bases from J, with 12 bases between. This CDR3 has 13 amino acids. The CDR3, as DNA: TGCAGCGCGCGGACGGCGCTGAACACTGAAGCTTTCTTT. It translates to CSARTALNTEAFF. The full variable domain, rest sourced from reference TRBV29-1 and TRBJ1-1, is SAVISQKPSRDICQRGTSLTIQCQVDSQVTMMFWYRQQPGQSLTLIATANQGSEATYESGFVIDKFPISRPNLTFSTLTVSNMSPEDSSIYLCSARTALNTEAFFGQGTRLTVV.

This clonotype was recorded at least ten times. This chain uses TRBV10-3 with TRBJ2-1; TRBD1 is a possible D gene (5 bases). V was shortened by 0 bases and J by 2 bases, with 8 bases between the two germline ends. The CDR3 has 15 amino acids. Per the germline V gene, CDR1 is ENHRY and CDR2 is SYGVKD. In DNA form, the CDR3 reads TGTGCCATCAGTGAGTCGGTAGGGGCCTACAATGAGCAGTTCTTC. Its protein product is CAISESVGAYNEQFF.

This clonotype came up many times. This chain links TRBV15 with TRBJ2-1; 10 nucleotides agree with TRBD2. The trim removed 5 bases at V and 5 bases at J, leaving 9 bases unmatched. The CDR3 is 16 amino acids. In germline, CDR1 is LNHNV, CDR2 YYDKDF (reference sequence). The CDR3 bases are TGTGCCACCAGCTCCCGGACTAGCGGAGAGAACAATGAGCAGTTCTTC. Amino acid sequence: CATSSRTSGENNEQFF.

J is TRBJ2-3 and V is TRBV29-1; 10 bases are a match to TRBD1. Per germline, CDR1 SQVTM and CDR2 ANQGSEA. The ends lost 6 bases at V and 1 base at J; junction bases unmatched: 4. The CDR3 sequence is 14 residues long. The CDR3 nucleotides are TGCAGCGTGGGGACAGGGGTCGGCACAGATACGCAGTATTTT. Translation: CSVGTGVGTDTQYF.